This T cell receptor beta chain was recorded in a study of T cell repertoires in cytomegalovirus infection (dated by TCRdb to between 2018 and 2021). Some background on the complete study: The HLA type of each donor mattered for the analysis, because public TCR beta signatures pointed to carriage of CMV infection along with the matching HLA type. Paper-wide results and their limitations: Cumulative frequency of public TCR beta family members discriminated carriers of CMV infection plus the relevant HLA type in this cohort and an independent roughly 320-donor cohort. The ex vivo response was dominated by HLA-C-restricted CMV-specific TCR beta clonotypes, and the single most frequent clonotype in two of eight donors was supplied by these HLA-C-restricted clonotypes.

This clonotype was detected many times. Its antigen is not yet known. No base qualities exist here, and no much larger clone lies one base off it. From the cysteine up to the phenylalanine, the CDR3 has a length of 16 residues. The retained sequence is limited to the CDR3, 48 bases, with the frame set at the first base. Trimming accounts for 3 bases at V and 0 bases at J, while the number of junction bases matched to no gene is 5. The germline V gene specifies SGHTA as CDR1 and FQGNSA as CDR2. The instrument given in TCRdb is Illumina HiSeq 1500. TCRdb reprocessed the public reads (quality trimming at Q25 with fastp, clone calling with MiXCR) and kept in-frame beta chains. Each CDR3 protein appears once, grouped with its most common genes and DNA. The sample data list 97,000 or so distinct CDR3 sequences, and more than 15% of these were observed just once. The biggest ten clones account for 8% of the sample.

The sequenced material came from PBMCs. The clonotype originates from a human donor in good health (CMV status not recorded). Some clones in this sample may be carry-over from other donors' samples. The chain is assembled from TRBV7-2 and TRBJ2-1; 7 nucleotides in the junction match TRBD2. The CDR3 sequence is CASSFAGVSSYNEQFF. The DNA reads TGTGCCAGCAGCTTTGCGGGGGTAAGCTCCTACAATGAGCAGTTCTTC. Beyond the CDR3, the reference TRBV7-2 and TRBJ2-1 genes provide the residues; the full variable domain reads: GAGVSQSPSNKVTEKGKDVELRCDPISGHTALYWYRQSLGQGLEFLIYFQGNSAPDKSGLPSDRFSAERTGGSVSTLTIQRTQQEDSAVYLCASSFAGVSSYNEQFFGPGTRLTVL.